The 8 T cell receptor beta chains reported below all come from one sample, sequenced in a study of shared clonotypes between healthy human individuals. Positively selected for CCR7, the CD45RO-negative cells used as naive CD8 cells excluded terminally differentiated effector memory CD45RA+ cells. Data came from immunoSEQ multiplex PCR; TCRdb stores just in-frame clones and leaves some out. The sample includes about 2,100,000 clones, 85% to 95% seen only once; the top ten take around 1.7%. The sample taken for sequencing was naive CD8+ T cells from PBMCs. These receptors were taken from a man between 18 and 29 years old in good health. Some clones in this sample may be carry-over from other donors' samples.

Comments on this clone: The junction departs from the called germline gene at one end, perhaps through a read error. The chain has TRBV27 and TRBJ2-7; TRBD2 matches at 11 bases. The CDR3 is 13 amino acids. CDR1 MNHEY and CDR2 SMNVEV come from the germline V gene (reference sequence). The CDR3 DNA reads TGTGCCAGCAGTTATCAACTAGCGGGAGAAAGGTTCTTC. As protein: CASSYQLAGERFF.

The V and J genes are TRBV7-9 and TRBJ2-4; D is uncertain. The CDR3 covers 15 residues. The germline V gene has CDR1 SEHNR and CDR2 FQNEAQ (reference sequence). V lost 5 bases and J lost 1, with 12 bases in between. CDR3 amino acids: CASSTEHRAKNIQYF. The CDR3 bases are TGTGCCAGCAGCACAGAACACCGGGCCAAAAACATTCAGTACTTC.

The chain has TRBV27 and TRBJ1-1; D is perhaps TRBD1 (5 bases). Trimming left V 1 base short and J 1 base short, with 10 bases between. The CDR3 is 15 residues long. Germline CDR1 and CDR2: MNHEY and SMNVEV (reference sequence). CDR3 protein: CASSLYGTQNTEAFF. The CDR3 DNA follows: TGTGCCAGCAGTTTATACGGGACTCAGAACACTGAAGCTTTCTTT.

The chain joins TRBV29-1 to TRBJ2-7, with 8 bases lining up with TRBD1. This CDR3 contains 11 residues. The trim removed 7 bases at V and 6 bases at J, leaving 5 bases unmatched. In germline, CDR1 is SQVTM, CDR2 ANQGSEA. In DNA, the CDR3 is TGCAGCGGCCGACAGGGGTTCGAGCAGTACTTC. As protein: CSGRQGFEQYF.

A single count supports this clone. The V call is TRBV7-6, the J call TRBJ2-1; D gene unclear. The CDR3 runs to 14 residues. Trimming took off 3 bases at V and 2 bases at J, with 8 bases between the two ends. CDR1 and CDR2 (germline): SGHVS, FNYEAQ. As DNA, the CDR3 is TGTGCCAGCAGCTTTTCGGGCCCCTACAATGAGCAGTTCTTC. Its protein product is CASSFSGPYNEQFF.

V usage is TRBV27 and J usage is TRBJ2-1, with D hard to call. V gave up 6 bases and J gave up 5 bases, with 14 bases separating them. The CDR3 has 14 amino acids. CDR1 and CDR2 from the germline V gene are MNHEY and SMNVEV (reference sequence). The CDR3 loop reads CASRLRLFDNEQFF. The CDR3 DNA is TGTGCCAGCAGGCTGCGGCTCTTTGACAATGAGCAGTTCTTC.

The chain links TRBV11-2 to TRBJ2-1, with unresolved D. Germline lookup yields CDR1 SGHAT and CDR2 FQNNGV. The CDR3 has 16 residues. Trimming left V 2 bases short and J 8 bases short, with 19 bases between. The CDR3 DNA reads TGTGCCAGCAGCTTAACCATGTGGCCTAACGGCGATGAGCAGTTCTTC. This encodes CASSLTMWPNGDEQFF.

This clone has a single count. The chain is built from TRBV27 and TRBJ2-5; tentative D call: TRBD1 (5 bases). Germline loops: CDR1 MNHEY, CDR2 SMNVEV (reference sequence). CDR3 length: 14 amino acids. V was pared by 5 bases and J by 2 bases, with 12 bases between. The CDR3 loop is CASSDRLIQETQYF. In nucleotides, the CDR3 is TGTGCCAGCAGTGACAGATTGATTCAAGAGACCCAGTACTTC.